Reported below is one T cell receptor (beta chain). The antigen is not known. This entry comes from a study of cytomegalovirus exposure and HLA in healthy donors. The study's findings and limits: There were under 200 TCR beta chains listed as cytomegalovirus-associated. Among CMV-associated TCR beta chains, most appeared HLA-restricted in a later analysis. CMV serostatus was the only recorded immune exposure for donors.

PCR involved 60 Vbeta and 13 Jbeta primers. The repertoire was sequenced with immunoSEQ multiplex PCR; TCRdb's copy has only in-frame clones and lacks some. The sample lists around 150,000 clones; about 85% were seen once. V shed 3 bases and J 4 bases; nucleotides not matched to a gene: 2. From germline, CDR1 is SGHVS and CDR2 FQNEAQ. This CDR3 region has 13 residues. The clonotype comes from a human donor in good health. The material sequenced was PBMCs. The chain employs TRBV7-8 and TRBJ1-1, with 7 positions matching TRBD1. The CDR3 coding sequence is TGTGCCAGCAGCTTCCGACAGGGCACTGAAGCTTTCTTT. Amino acid sequence: CASSFRQGTEAFF.